The T cell receptor beta chain described here comes from a study of T cells in Graves' hyperthyroidism and ophthalmopathy (dated by TCRdb to 2018 to 2020). As for the study more broadly: Peripheral blood was collected at initial diagnosis, before any treatment. A discovery cohort of about 95 patients, approximately 44 with Graves' ophthalmopathy and 57 with stable Graves' hyperthyroidism, was used to find distinguishing TCR V-J signatures. Whether ophthalmopathy could be predicted prospectively was tested in an independent validation cohort made up of roughly 19 hyperthyroidism patients plus 17 patients who later progressed to ophthalmopathy. The 75 to 100 discovery patients were randomly split 7:3 into training and test sets. In addition, the study compared T-cell repertoires in thyroid tissue and in blood from several Graves' hyperthyroidism patients. After blood sampling, hyperthyroidism patients were treated with methimazole at a starting dose of 30 mg daily, and ophthalmopathy patients were treated with high-dose intravenous methylprednisolone. The paper reports TCR Vbeta CDR3 sequencing of fewer than 150 peripheral blood samples: around 45 ophthalmopathy, under 80 hyperthyroidism and around 17 progressor patients.

A patient counted as having stable Graves' hyperthyroidism if no progression to ophthalmopathy occurred over 18 months of follow-up. Hyperthyroidism patients were newly diagnosed, with disease duration under 2 months, and aged 18 to 65 years. Exclusion was applied to patients with uncontrolled infections, other autoimmune diseases, pregnancy or lactation. Diagnoses were established on the basis of clinical symptoms, serum thyroxine and TRAb, thyroid ultrasound, and orbital computed tomography. PBMCs were separated from 10 ml of fresh peripheral blood using Ficoll-Paque density gradient centrifugation. Total RNA was extracted using Trizol reagent, and RNA quality was assessed on an Agilent 2100 Bioanalyzer. Results and caveats for the whole study, not just this receptor: A model built on a 13 V-J signature distinguished ophthalmopathy from stable hyperthyroidism, reaching 85% to 90% sensitivity and about 81% specificity in cross-validation and 80%/75% in testing. Most expanded thyroid clonotypes (frequency above 0.001) were also detected in blood, a finding suggesting that blood repertoires may reflect thyroid immune responses. No statistical method was used to set the sample size in advance, and investigators knew the group allocation. During validation, the model predicted progression to ophthalmopathy a median of about 6.3 months ahead of onset, with roughly 65% sensitivity and less than 85% specificity.

Cut back by 4 bases and 2 bases, the V and J ends lie 21 bases apart. CDR3 length: 17 amino acids, cysteine to phenylalanine. The CDR3 DNA has 51 bases and is translated from base 1. Based on the germline V gene (reference sequence), the CDR1 and CDR2 sequences are SEHNR and FQNEAQ. As for this clonotype: Its antigen has not been determined. Per-nucleotide qualities are absent, and no much larger clonotype sits a single base away.

Amplification of TCR beta CDR3 regions was carried out from RNA transcripts. The TCR CDR3 was subjected to a first round of RT-PCR using the HTBI primer set and the Qiagen OneStep RT-PCR kit. Libraries were constructed in a second round of multiplex PCR, after which size selection and purification were performed. Libraries were sequenced paired-end with 100 bp reads on an Illumina HiSeq2000. Turning to the authors' computational methods: SOAPnuke was used to process the raw data, throwing out any read that contained adapters or uncalled bases, had a mean Phred below 15, or lacked an exact constant-primer or identifier match. COPE v1.2.5 was used to merge the high-quality paired reads, and each unique nucleotide sequence was defined as a clonotype. MiTCR v1.1 was used to align clonotypes to the IMGT TRBV, TRBD and TRBJ reference segments. The analysis included only V-J combinations with a frequency above 0.0001, which together covered 99% to 99.2% of the repertoires. A TCS score was defined as the ratio between F50 (clonal expansion) and ExV (chaos), using BLOSUM62-based TCRdist between CDR3 peptides within each V-J. Welch's t-statistics and random forest reduced roughly 530 V-J features to roughly 13, which were used in a naive Bayes classifier (R e1071). The Morisita-Horn index was used to measure how similar the thyroid and blood repertoires were. Using fastp trimming at Q25 and MiXCR clonotype assembly, TCRdb reanalyzed the public sequencing data and kept in-frame beta chains. Rows merge per CDR3 protein into single entries with the most common DNA and genes. What appears here as the V and J calls and clone size reflects TCRdb's work, not the paper's. The sample table lists 600,000 to 800,000 distinct CDR3 sequences, approximately 36% of them with a count of one. The ten largest clones add up to 31% of the sample.

This chain is built from TRBV7-9 and TRBJ2-7; the D segment cannot be called with confidence. What was sequenced was blood. This TCR derives from a middle-aged woman with Graves' hyperthyroidism. For the CDR3, the sequence is CASSSSGPGYRAYEQYF. The DNA is as follows: TGTGCCAGCAGCTCTTCAGGACCGGGTTACCGCGCCTACGAGCAGTACTTC.